This T cell receptor (beta chain) was recorded in a study of T cells in Graves' hyperthyroidism and ophthalmopathy. Trimming removed 7 bases from V and 10 bases from J, with 13 bases in between. The CDR3 has 12 amino acids. This clonotype was seen a few times. What was amplified from RNA transcripts were TCR beta CDR3 regions. A set of HTBI primers served as the primers for a first-round RT-PCR of the TCR CDR3. TCRdb re-derived calls from the multiplex PCR reads in MiXCR, one entry per CDR3 protein. The sample comprises under 400,000 distinct CDR3 sequences, approximately 17% of which are singletons, and roughly 31% rests with the top ten.

The gene calls are TRBV12-3 or TRBV12-4 and TRBJ1-4; D uncertain. The clonotype originates from a man aged 25-40 years with Graves' hyperthyroidism. Source material: blood. The CDR3 here is CASKTNEGKLFF. CDR3 DNA: TGTGCCAGCAAAACAAATGAAGGAAAACTGTTTTTT.